The rows below give T cell receptor beta chains drawn from one sample of a study of blood T cell repertoires in COVID-19. Measured with immunoSEQ multiplex PCR; TCRdb has only the in-frame clones, and not every one. Of approximately 62,000 clones listed, 85% to 90% are singletons. The sequenced sample consisted of peripheral blood. The receptors were sampled from a man in his sixties with acute or convalescent COVID-19. CDR3s include the opening cysteine and the closing phenylalanine or tryptophan. The D gene is left open where the match is weak. Not all rows give a size; the values are once, few, many and, for expanded clones, a class.

TRBJ2-7 | TRBD1 | TRBV11-3 | - | CASSKDRARNEQYF | TGTGCCAGCAGCAAAGACAGGGCTAGGAACGAGCAGTACTTC
TRBJ1-1 | - | TRBV7-2 | - | CASRRSREYTEAFF | TGTGCCAGCAGGCGGTCTCGCGAATACACTGAAGCTTTCTTT
TRBJ2-2 | TRBD2 | TRBV5-1 | - | CASSSSGSPETGELFF | TGCGCCAGCAGCTCTAGCGGGAGCCCCGAGACCGGGGAGCTGTTTTTT
TRBJ2-7 | - | TRBV21-1 | few | CARPYSPNKYEQYF | TGTGCCAGGCCTTATTCCCCAAACAAGTACGAGCAGTACTTC
TRBJ2-3 | - | TRBV5-1 | - | CASSWTGTDTQYF | TGCGCCAGCAGCTGGACAGGCACAGATACGCAGTATTTT
TRBJ2-7 | TRBD1 | TRBV6-5 | - | CASSYSPGQTEQYF | TGTGCCAGCAGTTACTCGCCGGGACAGACCGAGCAGTACTTC
TRBJ1-2 | TRBD1 | TRBV18 | - | CASSLRQGINYGYTF | TGTGCCAGCTCATTAAGACAGGGGATTAACTATGGCTACACCTTC
TRBJ2-1 | TRBD2 | TRBV27 | once | CASSLLSGRAYNEQFF | TGTGCCAGCAGTTTACTTAGCGGGAGGGCCTACAATGAGCAGTTCTTC
TRBJ1-5 | - | TRBV6-4 | - | CASSEYGNNQPQHF | TGTGCCAGCAGTGAGTACGGGAACAATCAGCCCCAGCATTTT
TRBJ1-2 | TRBD1 | TRBV4-1 | once | CASSLSDRGRGYTF | TGCGCCAGCAGCCTATCGGACAGGGGCCGGGGCTACACCTTC
TRBJ2-3 | TRBD1 | TRBV12-3/TRBV12-4 | - | CASSFRGDTQYF | TGTGCCAGCAGTTTCAGGGGGGATACGCAGTATTTT
TRBJ2-1 | TRBD1 | TRBV4-3 | - | CASSQEGGQGGRGQFF | TGCGCCAGCAGCCAAGAGGGGGGACAGGGGGGACGGGGGCAGTTCTTC
TRBJ2-4 | TRBD1 | TRBV5-1 | - | CASSSGTGILIQYF | TGCGCCAGCAGCTCCGGGACAGGGATCCTCATTCAGTACTTC
TRBJ2-5 | - | TRBV11-3 | - | CASSMRTRFQETQYF | TGTGCCAGCAGCATGCGGACACGGTTCCAAGAGACCCAGTACTTC
TRBJ2-2 | - | TRBV7-2 | - | CASSLLLGPTGELFF | TGTGCCAGCAGCTTACTACTAGGTCCCACCGGGGAGCTGTTTTTT
TRBJ1-4 | - | TRBV7-8 | - | CASSLEAHGGFNEKLFF | TGTGCCAGCAGCTTAGAGGCGCACGGAGGGTTTAATGAAAAACTGTTTTTT
TRBJ2-1 | TRBD2 | TRBV7-9 | - | CASKPGLASSGQFF | TGTGCCAGCAAGCCGGGACTAGCTTCCTCGGGGCAGTTCTTC
TRBJ1-6 | TRBD1 | TRBV13 | - | CASSLRTGGNSPLHF | TGTGCCAGCAGCCTCAGGACAGGGGGCAATTCACCCCTCCACTTT
TRBJ1-2 | - | TRBV7-9 | - | CASSKVQGGYGYTF | TGTGCCAGCAGCAAAGTTCAGGGTGGCTATGGCTACACCTTC
TRBJ2-7 | - | TRBV4-3 | - | CASSQELAATYEQYF | TGCGCCAGCAGCCAAGAGTTAGCGGCAACTTACGAGCAGTACTTC
TRBJ2-7 | TRBD2 | TRBV30 | - | CAWNQGLARDGEQYF | TGTGCCTGGAACCAAGGACTAGCGAGAGACGGGGAGCAGTACTTC
TRBJ2-3 | TRBD2 | TRBV27 | - | CASGGGGPTDTQYF | TGTGCCAGCGGGGGGGGAGGGCCAACAGATACGCAGTATTTT
TRBJ2-5 | - | TRBV19 | - | CASSPRGWKGRGRQETQYF | TGTGCCAGTAGCCCCCGAGGTTGGAAGGGGCGCGGACGTCAAGAGACCCAGTACTTC
TRBJ2-7 | - | TRBV7-2 | once | CASSLVSSYEQYF | TGTGCCAGCAGCTTAGTATCCAGCTACGAGCAGTACTTC
TRBJ2-5 | TRBD2 | TRBV5-1 | - | CASSLVGTSGIQETQYF | TGCGCCAGCAGCTTGGTAGGGACTAGCGGGATCCAAGAGACCCAGTACTTC
TRBJ1-2 | TRBD1 | TRBV9 | - | CASSFRGDYGYTF | TGTGCCAGCTCATTCAGGGGGGACTATGGCTACACCTTC
TRBJ2-7 | - | TRBV19 | - | CASSITTVREQYF | TGTGCCAGTAGTATAACAACAGTTCGGGAGCAGTACTTC
TRBJ2-3 | TRBD1 | TRBV30 | - | CAWTSGTGLPKADTQYF | TGTGCCTGGACCTCCGGGACAGGCTTACCCAAGGCAGATACGCAGTATTTT
TRBJ2-5 | - | TRBV7-9 | - | CASSSVEVQYF | TGTGCCAGCAGCTCCGTGGAGGTCCAGTACTTC
TRBJ1-5 | - | TRBV6-5 | - | CASRGGPNQPQHF | TGTGCCAGCAGAGGCGGCCCCAATCAGCCCCAGCATTTT
TRBJ1-5 | - | TRBV7-8 | - | CASSPKVIGVGNQPQHF | TGTGCCAGCAGCCCTAAGGTGATCGGGGTTGGGAATCAGCCCCAGCATTTT
TRBJ2-7 | - | TRBV4-2 | - | CASSQGGSAYEQYF | TGTGCCAGCAGCCAAGGAGGGTCCGCCTACGAGCAGTACTTC
TRBJ1-1 | - | TRBV29-1 | - | CSVGREQNTEAFF | TGCAGCGTTGGCAGGGAACAGAACACTGAAGCTTTCTTT
TRBJ2-7 | TRBD2 | TRBV19 | - | CALAGGHPQLYEQYF | TGTGCCTTAGCGGGAGGCCATCCCCAACTCTACGAGCAGTACTTC
TRBJ2-2 | TRBD2 | TRBV3-1/TRBV3-2 | - | CASRRSGRGNTGELFF | TGTGCCAGCAGACGAAGCGGGAGGGGAAACACCGGGGAGCTGTTTTTT
TRBJ2-1 | - | TRBV29-1 | - | CSVERGSSEQFF | TGCAGCGTTGAACGGGGGAGTAGTGAGCAGTTCTTC
TRBJ2-3 | TRBD2 | TRBV20-1 | - | CSASPASGYTDTQYF | TGCAGTGCTAGTCCGGCTAGCGGATACACAGATACGCAGTATTTT
TRBJ2-1 | - | TRBV5-1 | once | CASSTQDSINEQFF | TGCGCCAGCAGCACACAGGACAGCATCAATGAGCAGTTCTTC
TRBJ2-1 | - | TRBV2 | once | CAAGNEQFF | TGTGCGGCCGGGAATGAGCAGTTCTTC
TRBJ2-7 | - | TRBV6-1 | - | CASSELGRGEQYF | TGTGCCAGCAGTGAATTAGGCAGGGGCGAGCAGTACTTC
TRBJ2-7 | TRBD1 | TRBV10-2 | once | CASSEPRDRRSSYEQYF | TGCGCCAGCAGTGAGCCGCGGGACAGGCGGAGCTCCTACGAGCAGTACTTC
TRBJ2-3 | - | TRBV28 | - | CASSGQGGRALDTQYF | TGTGCCAGCAGTGGACAGGGCGGGAGGGCCTTAGATACGCAGTATTTT
TRBJ1-5 | - | TRBV7-8 | - | CASSLQGTSNQPQHF | TGTGCCAGCAGCTTACAGGGGACTAGCAATCAGCCCCAGCATTTT
TRBJ2-3 | - | TRBV7-3 | - | CASSPDRAGRTDTQYF | TGCGCCAGCAGCCCCGACAGGGCAGGGAGGACAGATACGCAGTATTTT
TRBJ2-3 | TRBD2 | TRBV27 | - | CASSLFSGRGLGRTDTQYF | TGTGCCAGCAGTTTATTCAGCGGGAGGGGTCTTGGGAGGACAGATACGCAGTATTTT
TRBJ1-2 | - | TRBV6-6 | - | CASSYSGADSYGYTF | TGTGCCAGCAGTTACTCGGGTGCGGATTCCTATGGCTACACCTTC
TRBJ1-2 | - | TRBV28 | - | CASSLGRRANYGYTF | TGTGCCAGCAGTTTGGGGAGGAGGGCTAACTATGGCTACACCTTC